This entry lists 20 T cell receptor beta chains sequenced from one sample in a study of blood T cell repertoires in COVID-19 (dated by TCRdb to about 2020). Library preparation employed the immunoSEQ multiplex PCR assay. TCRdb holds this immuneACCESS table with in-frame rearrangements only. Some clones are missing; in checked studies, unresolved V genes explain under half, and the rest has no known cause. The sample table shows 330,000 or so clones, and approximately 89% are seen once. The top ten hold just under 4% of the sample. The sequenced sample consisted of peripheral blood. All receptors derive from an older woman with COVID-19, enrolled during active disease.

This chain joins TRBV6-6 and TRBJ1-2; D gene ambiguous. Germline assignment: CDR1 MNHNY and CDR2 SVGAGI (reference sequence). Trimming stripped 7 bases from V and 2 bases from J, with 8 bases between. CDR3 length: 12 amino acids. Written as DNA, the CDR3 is TGTGCCAGCACCGGTTTCAACTATGGCTACACCTTC. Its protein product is CASTGFNYGYTF.

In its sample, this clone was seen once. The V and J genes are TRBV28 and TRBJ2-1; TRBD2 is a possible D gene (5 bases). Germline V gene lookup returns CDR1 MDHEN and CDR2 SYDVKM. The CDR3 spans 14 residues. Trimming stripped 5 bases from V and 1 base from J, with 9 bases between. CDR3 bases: TGTGCCAGCAGTCCCTCGGGATCCTACAATGAGCAGTTCTTC. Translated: CASSPSGSYNEQFF.

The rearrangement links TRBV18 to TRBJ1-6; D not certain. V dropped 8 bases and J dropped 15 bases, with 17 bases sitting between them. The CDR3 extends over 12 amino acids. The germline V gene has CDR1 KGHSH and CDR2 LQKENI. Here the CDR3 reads CASTTYGGILHF. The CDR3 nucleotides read TGTGCCAGCACTACTTACGGAGGGATCCTCCACTTT.

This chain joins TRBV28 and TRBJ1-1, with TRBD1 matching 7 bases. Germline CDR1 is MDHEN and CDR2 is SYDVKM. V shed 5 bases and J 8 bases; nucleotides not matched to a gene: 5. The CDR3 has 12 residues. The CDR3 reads CASSPPQGEAFF. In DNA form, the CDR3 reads TGTGCCAGCAGTCCACCACAGGGGGAAGCTTTCTTT.

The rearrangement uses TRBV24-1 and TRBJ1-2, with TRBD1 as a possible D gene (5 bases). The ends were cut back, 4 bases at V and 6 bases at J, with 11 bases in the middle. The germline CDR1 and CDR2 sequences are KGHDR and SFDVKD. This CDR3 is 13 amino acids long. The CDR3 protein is CATSDLEGNGYTF. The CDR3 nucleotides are TGTGCCACCAGTGACCTGGAGGGGAATGGCTACACCTTC.

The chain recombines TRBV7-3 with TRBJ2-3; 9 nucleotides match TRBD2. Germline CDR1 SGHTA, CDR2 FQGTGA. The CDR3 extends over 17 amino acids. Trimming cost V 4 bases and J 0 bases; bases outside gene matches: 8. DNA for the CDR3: TGTGCCAGCAGCTCCAGTCCTAGCGGGGCTAGCACAGATACGCAGTATTTT. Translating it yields CASSSSPSGASTDTQYF.

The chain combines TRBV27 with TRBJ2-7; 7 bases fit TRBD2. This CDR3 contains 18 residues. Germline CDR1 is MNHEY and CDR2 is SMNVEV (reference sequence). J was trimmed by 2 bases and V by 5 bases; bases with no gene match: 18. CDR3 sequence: CASSNPPGTTVTPYEQYF. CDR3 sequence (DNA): TGTGCCAGCAGTAACCCCCCAGGGACTACAGTAACACCCTACGAGCAGTACTTC.

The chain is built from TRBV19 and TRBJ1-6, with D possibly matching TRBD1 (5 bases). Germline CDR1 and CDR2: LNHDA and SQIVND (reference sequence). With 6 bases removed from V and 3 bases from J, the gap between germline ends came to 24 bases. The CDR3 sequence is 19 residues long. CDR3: CASSPKRPGLPIYNSPLHF. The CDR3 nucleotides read TGTGCCAGTAGCCCTAAAAGACCGGGACTTCCGATCTATAATTCACCCCTCCACTTT.

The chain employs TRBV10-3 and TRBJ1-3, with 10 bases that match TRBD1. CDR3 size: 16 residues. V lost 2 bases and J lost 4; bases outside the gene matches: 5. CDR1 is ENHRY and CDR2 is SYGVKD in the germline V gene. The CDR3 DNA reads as TGTGCCATCAGTGAGCTTGACAGGGGGCAAGGAAACACCATATATTTT. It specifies CAISELDRGQGNTIYF.

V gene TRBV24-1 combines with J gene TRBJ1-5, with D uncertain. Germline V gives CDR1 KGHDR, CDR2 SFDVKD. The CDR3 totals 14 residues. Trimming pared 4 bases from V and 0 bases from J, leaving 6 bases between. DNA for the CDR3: TGTGCCACCAGTGAATCCTATAGCAATCAGCCCCAGCATTTT. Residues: CATSESYSNQPQHF.

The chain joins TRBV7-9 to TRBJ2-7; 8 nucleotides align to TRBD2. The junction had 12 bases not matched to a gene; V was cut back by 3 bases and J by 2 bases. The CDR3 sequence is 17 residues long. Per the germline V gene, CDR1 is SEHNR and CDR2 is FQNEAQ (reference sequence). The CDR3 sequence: CASSFKLGRVDTYEQYF. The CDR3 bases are TGTGCCAGCAGCTTTAAGCTCGGGAGGGTGGATACCTACGAGCAGTACTTC.

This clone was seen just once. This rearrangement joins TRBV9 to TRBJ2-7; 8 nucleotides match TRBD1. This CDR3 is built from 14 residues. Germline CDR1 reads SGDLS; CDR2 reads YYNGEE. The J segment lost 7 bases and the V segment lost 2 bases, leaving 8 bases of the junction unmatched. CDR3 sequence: CASSVGGTGMEQYF. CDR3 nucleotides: TGTGCCAGCAGCGTGGGTGGGACAGGTATGGAGCAGTACTTC.

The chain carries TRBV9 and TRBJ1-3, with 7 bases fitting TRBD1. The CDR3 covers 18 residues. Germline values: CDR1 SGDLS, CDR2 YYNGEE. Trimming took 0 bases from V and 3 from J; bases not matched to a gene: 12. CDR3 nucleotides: TGTGCCAGCAGCGTAGGACAGGGCCCACGCGGGGTTGGAAACACCATATATTTT. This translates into CASSVGQGPRGVGNTIYF.

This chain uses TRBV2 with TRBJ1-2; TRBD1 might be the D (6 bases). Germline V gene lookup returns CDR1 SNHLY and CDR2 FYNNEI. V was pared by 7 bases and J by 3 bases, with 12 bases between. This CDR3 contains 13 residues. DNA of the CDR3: TGTGCCAGCATGATACAGGGTTACTATGGCTACACCTTC. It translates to CASMIQGYYGYTF.

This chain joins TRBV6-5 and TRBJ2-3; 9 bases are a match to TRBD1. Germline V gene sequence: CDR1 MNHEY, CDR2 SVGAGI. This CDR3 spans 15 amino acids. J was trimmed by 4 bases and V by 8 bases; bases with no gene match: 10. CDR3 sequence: CASEKDRGVADTQYF. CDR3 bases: TGTGCCAGCGAAAAGGACAGGGGAGTAGCAGATACGCAGTATTTT.

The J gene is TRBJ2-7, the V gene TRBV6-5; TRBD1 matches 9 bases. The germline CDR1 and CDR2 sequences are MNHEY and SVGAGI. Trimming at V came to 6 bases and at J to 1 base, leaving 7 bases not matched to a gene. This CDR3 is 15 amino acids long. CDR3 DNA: TGTGCCAGCAGCGCCGGGACAGGGATGTCCTACGAGCAGTACTTC. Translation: CASSAGTGMSYEQYF.

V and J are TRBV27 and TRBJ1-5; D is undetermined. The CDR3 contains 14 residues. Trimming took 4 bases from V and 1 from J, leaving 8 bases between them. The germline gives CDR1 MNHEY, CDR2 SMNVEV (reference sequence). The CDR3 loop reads CASSSHISNQPQHF. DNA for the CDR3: TGTGCCAGCAGTTCCCACATCAGCAATCAGCCCCAGCATTTT.

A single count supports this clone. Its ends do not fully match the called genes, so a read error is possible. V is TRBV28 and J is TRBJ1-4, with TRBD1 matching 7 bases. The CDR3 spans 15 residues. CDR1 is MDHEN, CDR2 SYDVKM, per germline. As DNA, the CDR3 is TGTGCCAGCAGTCCTGGGGGACAGCCTAATGAAAAGCTGTTTTTT. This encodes CASSPGGQPNEKLFF.

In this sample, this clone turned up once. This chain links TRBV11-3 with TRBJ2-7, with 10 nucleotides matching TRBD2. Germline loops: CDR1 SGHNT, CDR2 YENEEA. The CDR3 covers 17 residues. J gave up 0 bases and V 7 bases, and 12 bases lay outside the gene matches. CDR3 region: CASIDVGLADNSYEQYF. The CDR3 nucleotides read TGTGCCAGCATCGATGTAGGACTAGCGGACAACTCCTACGAGCAGTACTTC.

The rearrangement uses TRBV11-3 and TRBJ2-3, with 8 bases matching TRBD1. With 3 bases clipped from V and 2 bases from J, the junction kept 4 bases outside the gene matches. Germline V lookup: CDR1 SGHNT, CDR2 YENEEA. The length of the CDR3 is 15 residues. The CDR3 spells CASSLRTGNTDTQYF. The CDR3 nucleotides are TGTGCCAGCAGCTTGAGGACAGGGAACACAGATACGCAGTATTTT.